This T cell receptor (beta chain) came from a study of cytomegalovirus exposure and HLA in healthy donors. Both 60 Vbeta primers and 13 Jbeta primers went into the PCR. Clones were read by immunoSEQ multiplex PCR, and TCRdb kept only the in-frame ones, dropping some. The table shows 150,000 to 180,000 clones, with 74% occurring only once. This CDR3 has 17 residues. Looked up from germline, CDR1 is LGHNA and CDR2 is YSLEER. Trimming took off 0 bases at V and 8 bases at J, with 20 bases between the two ends. This clone was counted a single time. The target antigen is unknown. Study results and limitations: A list of approximately 160 TCR beta chains associated with cytomegalovirus was given. Available immune exposure information was restricted to CMV serostatus only. Productive status was seen about 87% or about 30% of the time for most TCR beta V segments in an earlier analysis. Reportedly, a later analysis found an Asian-associated ancestry cluster had fewer N-insertions than the roughly 700-donor mean.

The source material was PBMCs. The sequence was obtained from a man aged 25-45 years in good health and CMV-seronegative. The V call is TRBV4-3, the J call TRBJ2-1, with D possibly TRBD1 on 6 matching bases. The DNA of the CDR3 is TGCGCCAGCAGCCAAGATGAATCAGGGGCGGGCTGGGATGAGCAGTTCTTC. Protein sequence: CASSQDESGAGWDEQFF.